This T cell receptor (beta chain) emerged from a study of control samples from healthy donors and cancer patients. With 3 bases clipped from V and 3 bases from J, the junction kept 22 bases outside the gene matches. The V gene's germline CDR1 is KGHSH and CDR2 LQKENI. The CDR3 extends over 20 amino acids. Method: immunoSEQ multiplex PCR; TCRdb's copy keeps in-frame clones and lacks some. In the table there are roughly 90,000 clones, 82% of which are singletons. Sequencing used blood. The sequence came from an older woman in good health. The rearrangement joins TRBV18 to TRBJ2-7, with 8 nucleotides matching TRBD2. CDR3 residues: CASSPPRASGSYSALYEQYF. The CDR3 DNA follows: TGTGCCAGCTCACCCCCTCGGGCTAGCGGGTCCTACTCAGCCCTCTACGAGCAGTACTTC.